What follows are 15 T cell receptor beta chains derived from one specimen sequenced in a study of blood T cell repertoires in COVID-19. Using immunoSEQ multiplex PCR, the repertoire was profiled, and TCRdb retains in-frame clones only, with some absent. The table records 180,000 or so clones, about 86% of them present only once. What was sequenced was peripheral blood. Receptors were obtained from a man aged 55 to 70 with acute or convalescent COVID-19.

The chain employs TRBV4-1 and TRBJ1-1; 10 nucleotides line up with TRBD1. V shed 1 base, J shed 6 bases, and the junction held 2 bases outside the gene matches. The CDR3 runs 14 residues. Germline V lookup: CDR1 MGHRA, CDR2 YSYEKL. The CDR3 sequence is CASSQGQGASEAFF. DNA of the CDR3: TGCGCCAGCAGCCAAGGACAGGGGGCTTCTGAAGCTTTCTTT.

In its sample, this clone was seen a few times. This sequence joins TRBV15 and TRBJ1-5; 11 bases line up with TRBD1. The CDR3 is made up of 16 amino acids. In germline, CDR1 is LNHNV, CDR2 YYDKDF (reference sequence). V shed 0 bases, J shed 5 bases, and the junction held 3 bases outside the gene matches. The CDR3 protein is CATSRDSDRGHQPQHF. In DNA, the CDR3 is TGTGCCACCAGCAGAGATTCGGACAGGGGGCATCAGCCCCAGCATTTT.

The rearrangement links TRBV2 to TRBJ1-1; TRBD1 might be the D (5 bases). V was pared by 4 bases and J by 11 bases, with 17 bases between. The CDR3 is made up of 13 amino acids. The germline V gene has CDR1 SNHLY and CDR2 FYNNEI. The CDR3 here is CASSADIPLEAFF. The DNA for the CDR3 is TGTGCCAGCAGTGCGGACATTCCTCTAGAGGCTTTCTTT.

The gene calls are TRBV5-4 and TRBJ1-1; 7 nucleotides align to TRBD1. The CDR3 contains 17 residues. Trimming took 2 bases from V and 1 from J; bases not matched to a gene: 11. Germline V lookup: CDR1 SGHNT, CDR2 YYREEE (reference sequence). The CDR3: CASSFGIQGRGNTEAFF. The CDR3 bases are TGTGCCAGCAGCTTTGGAATACAGGGGCGGGGGAACACTGAAGCTTTCTTT. Full variable domain (rest looked up from reference TRBV5-4 and TRBJ1-1): ETGVTQSPTHLIKTRGQQVTLRCSSQSGHNTVSWYQQALGQGPQFIFQYYREEENGRGNFPPRFSGLQFPNYSSELNVNALELDDSALYLCASSFGIQGRGNTEAFFGQGTRLTVV.

The rearrangement joins TRBV7-6 to TRBJ2-7, with 11 nucleotides matching TRBD2. In germline, CDR1 is SGHVS, CDR2 FNYEAQ. The CDR3 totals 16 residues. V gave up 5 bases and J gave up 2 bases; unmatched junction bases: 8. The CDR3 reads CASSLTGTSGTYEQYF. Here the CDR3 DNA reads TGTGCCAGCAGCCTTACCGGGACTAGCGGAACCTACGAGCAGTACTTC.

This CDR3 reads CASKLGGTSTYNEQFF. In DNA form, the CDR3 reads TGTGCCAGCAAGCTGGGGGGGACTTCCACCTACAATGAGCAGTTCTTC. V and J are TRBV7-2 and TRBJ2-1; 7 bases fit TRBD2. This CDR3 is 16 amino acids long. CDR1 and CDR2 from the germline V gene are SGHTA and FQGNSA. Unmatched junction bases numbered 11, after V lost 7 bases and J lost 2 bases.

In DNA form, the CDR3 reads TGTGCCAGCAGCTTAATTGCGGGCCTAGACTACGAGCAGTACTTC. Translation gives CASSLIAGLDYEQYF. The genes are TRBV11-1 and TRBJ2-7; D is perhaps TRBD2 (5 bases). Germline values: CDR1 SGHAT, CDR2 FQDESV (reference sequence). The CDR3 contains 15 residues. V gave up 2 bases and J gave up 3 bases, with 14 bases separating them.

This rearrangement joins TRBV7-8 to TRBJ2-3; D not certain. Trimming removed 2 bases from V and 3 bases from J, with 3 bases in between. The length of the CDR3 is 12 residues. The germline V gene encodes CDR1 SGHVS and CDR2 FQNEAQ. This chain's CDR3 is CASSLITDTQYF. The CDR3 DNA follows: TGTGCCAGCAGCTTAATAACAGATACGCAGTATTTT.

V is TRBV4-2 and J is TRBJ1-2, with a tentative D call TRBD1 (6 bases). The V gene's germline CDR1 is LGHNA and CDR2 YNFKEQ. The CDR3 is 18 amino acids. Trimming pared 0 bases from V and 0 bases from J, leaving 17 bases between. The CDR3: CASSQDPVNSGANYGYTF. Here the CDR3 DNA reads TGTGCCAGCAGCCAAGACCCCGTAAACTCAGGGGCTAACTATGGCTACACCTTC.

This clone has only one observation. The chain is built from TRBV2 and TRBJ1-1; weak D call: TRBD1 (6 bases). The CDR3 consists of 13 residues. In germline, CDR1 is SNHLY, CDR2 FYNNEI. The V end was cut by 7 bases, the J end by 1 base, with 10 bases between. CDR3 nucleotides: TGTGCCAGCAAGGGACAACCGAACACTGAAGCTTTCTTT. Translating gives CASKGQPNTEAFF.

This chain uses TRBV6-6 with TRBJ1-1; maybe TRBD1 (5 bases). V lost 0 bases, J lost 4 bases, and 6 bases lay in between. This CDR3 is 13 amino acids long. CDR1 and CDR2 from the germline V gene are MNHNY and SVGAGI (reference sequence). The CDR3 reads CASSYSGVTEAFF. CDR3 bases: TGTGCCAGCAGTTACTCAGGGGTCACTGAAGCTTTCTTT.

Only one count was recorded for this clone. The V and J genes are TRBV28 and TRBJ1-1; no clear D. Germline values: CDR1 MDHEN, CDR2 SYDVKM. V dropped 2 bases and J dropped 1 base, with 8 bases sitting between them. CDR3 length: 14 residues. The CDR3 nucleotides read TGTGCCAGCAGTTTAGGGCAGCAGAACACTGAAGCTTTCTTT. It codes for CASSLGQQNTEAFF.

The chain employs TRBV21-1 and TRBJ1-2; the D segment call TRBD1 is taken from the table without a DNA check. TRBV21-1 is a pseudogene segment. This CDR3 has 17 amino acids. CDR3 DNA sequence: TGTGCCAGCAGCAAAGAGGGACACGAGACGGATTCCTATGGCTACACCTTC. Residues: CASSKEGHETDSYGYTF.

This chain connects TRBV5-1 to TRBJ2-1; the match to TRBD1 covers 8 bases. CDR3 size: 17 residues. V was clipped by 0 bases and J by 7 bases; unmatched bases: 12. The V gene's germline CDR1 is SGHRS and CDR2 YFSETQ. CDR3 bases: TGCGCCAGCAGCTTGGGGCCCGACAGGGGAATGGGTAATGAGCAGTTCTTC. As protein: CASSLGPDRGMGNEQFF.

V and J are TRBV3-1 (or the pseudogene TRBV3-2) and TRBJ1-4, with D possibly matching TRBD1 (6 bases). The germline V gene has CDR1 LGHDT and CDR2 YNNKEL (reference sequence). The CDR3 consists of 14 residues. Trimming removed 0 bases from V and 8 bases from J, with 10 bases in between. The CDR3 sequence: CASSQDWTEEKLFF. The CDR3 nucleotides are TGTGCCAGCAGCCAAGATTGGACAGAAGAAAAACTGTTTTTT.